This entry features one T cell receptor beta chain sequence. Looked up from germline, CDR1 is LNHDA and CDR2 is SQIVND (reference sequence). V lost 4 bases, J lost 6 bases, and 12 bases lay in between. The CDR3 spans 14 residues. These data are taken from a study of control samples from healthy donors and cancer patients. Profiled with immunoSEQ multiplex PCR; TCRdb holds only in-frame clones, not every one. The sample lists some 160,000 clones; 90% to 95% were seen once. The source of this sequence is a woman aged 40 to 50 in good health. The specimen sequenced was blood. V and J are TRBV19 and TRBJ2-2, with a weak D call TRBD1 (5 bases). CDR3 sequence reads: CASSSRAGAGELFF. The CDR3, as DNA: TGTGCCAGTAGTAGCAGGGCCGGCGCCGGGGAGCTGTTTTTT.